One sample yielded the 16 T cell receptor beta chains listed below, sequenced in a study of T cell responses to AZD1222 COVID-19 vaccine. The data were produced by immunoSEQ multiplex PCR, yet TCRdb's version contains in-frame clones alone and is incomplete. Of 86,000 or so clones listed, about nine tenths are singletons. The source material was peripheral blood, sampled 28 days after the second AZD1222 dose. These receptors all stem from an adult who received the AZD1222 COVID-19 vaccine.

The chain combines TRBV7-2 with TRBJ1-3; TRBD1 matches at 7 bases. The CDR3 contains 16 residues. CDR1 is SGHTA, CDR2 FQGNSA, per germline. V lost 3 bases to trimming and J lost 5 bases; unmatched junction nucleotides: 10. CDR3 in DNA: TGTGCCAGCAGCTTCGATACTGACAGGGTGAGAAACACCATATATTTT. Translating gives CASSFDTDRVRNTIYF.

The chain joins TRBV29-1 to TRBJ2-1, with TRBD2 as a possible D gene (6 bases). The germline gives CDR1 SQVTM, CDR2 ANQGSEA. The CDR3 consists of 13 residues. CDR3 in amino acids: CTYRGSSYNEQFF. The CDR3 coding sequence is TGCACCTACCGGGGGAGCTCCTACAATGAGCAGTTCTTC.

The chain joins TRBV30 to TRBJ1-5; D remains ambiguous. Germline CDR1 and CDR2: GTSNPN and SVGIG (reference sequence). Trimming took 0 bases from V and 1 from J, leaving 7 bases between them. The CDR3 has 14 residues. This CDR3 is CAWSVALSNQPQHF. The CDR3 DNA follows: TGTGCCTGGAGTGTAGCCTTGAGCAATCAGCCCCAGCATTTT.

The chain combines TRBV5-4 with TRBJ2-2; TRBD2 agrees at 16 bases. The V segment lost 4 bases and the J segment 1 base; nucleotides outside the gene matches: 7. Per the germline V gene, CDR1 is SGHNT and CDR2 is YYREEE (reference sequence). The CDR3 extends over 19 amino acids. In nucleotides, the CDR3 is TGTGCCAGCAGCCGTGGGACTAGCGGGAGGGCCAGGAACACCGGGGAGCTGTTTTTT. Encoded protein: CASSRGTSGRARNTGELFF.

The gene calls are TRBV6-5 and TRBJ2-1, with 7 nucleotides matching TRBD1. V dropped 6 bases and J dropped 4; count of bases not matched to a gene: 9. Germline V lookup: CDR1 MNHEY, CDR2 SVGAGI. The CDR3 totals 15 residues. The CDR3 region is CASSPTGMGYNEQFF. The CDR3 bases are TGTGCCAGCAGCCCGACAGGGATGGGTTACAATGAGCAGTTCTTC.

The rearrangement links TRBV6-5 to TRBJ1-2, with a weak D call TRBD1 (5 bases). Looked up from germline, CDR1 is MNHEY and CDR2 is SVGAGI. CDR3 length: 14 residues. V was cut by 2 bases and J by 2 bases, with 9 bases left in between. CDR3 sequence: CASSYGGLNYGYTF. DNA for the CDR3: TGTGCCAGCAGTTACGGGGGATTAAACTATGGCTACACCTTC.

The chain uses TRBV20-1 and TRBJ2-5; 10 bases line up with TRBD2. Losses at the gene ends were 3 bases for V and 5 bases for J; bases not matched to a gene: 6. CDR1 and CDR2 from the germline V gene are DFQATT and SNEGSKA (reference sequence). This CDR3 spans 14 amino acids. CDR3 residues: CSASPTSGVETQYF. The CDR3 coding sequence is TGCAGTGCTAGTCCCACTAGCGGGGTGGAGACCCAGTACTTC.

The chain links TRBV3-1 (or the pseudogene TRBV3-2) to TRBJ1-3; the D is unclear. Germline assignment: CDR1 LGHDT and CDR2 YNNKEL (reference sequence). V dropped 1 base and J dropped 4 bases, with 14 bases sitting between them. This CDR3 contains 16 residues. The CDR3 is CASSQGWGTGGNTIYF. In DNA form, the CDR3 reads TGTGCCAGCAGCCAAGGTTGGGGTACCGGCGGAAACACCATATATTTT.

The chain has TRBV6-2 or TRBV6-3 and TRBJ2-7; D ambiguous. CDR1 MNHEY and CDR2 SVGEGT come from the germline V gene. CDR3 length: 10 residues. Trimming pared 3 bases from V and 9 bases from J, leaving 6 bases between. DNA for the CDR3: TGTGCCAGCAGTTATGGTTCGCAGTACTTC. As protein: CASSYGSQYF.

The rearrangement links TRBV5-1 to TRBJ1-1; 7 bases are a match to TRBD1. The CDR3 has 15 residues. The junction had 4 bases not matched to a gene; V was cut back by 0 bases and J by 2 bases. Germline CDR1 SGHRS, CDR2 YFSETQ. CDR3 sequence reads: CASSLAWTGNTEAFF. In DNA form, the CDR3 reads TGCGCCAGCAGCTTGGCTTGGACAGGCAACACTGAAGCTTTCTTT.

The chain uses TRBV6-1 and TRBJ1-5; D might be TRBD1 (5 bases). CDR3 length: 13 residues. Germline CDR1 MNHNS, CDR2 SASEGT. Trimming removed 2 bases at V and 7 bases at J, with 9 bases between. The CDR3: CASSERWGQPQHF. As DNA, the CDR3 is TGTGCCAGCAGTGAACGTTGGGGGCAGCCCCAGCATTTT.

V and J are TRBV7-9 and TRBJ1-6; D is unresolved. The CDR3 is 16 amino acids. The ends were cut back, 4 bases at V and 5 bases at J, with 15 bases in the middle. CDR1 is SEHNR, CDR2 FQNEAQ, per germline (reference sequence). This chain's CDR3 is CASSSQWAFNNSPLHF. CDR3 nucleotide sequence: TGTGCCAGCAGCTCGCAGTGGGCCTTTAATAATTCACCCCTCCACTTT.

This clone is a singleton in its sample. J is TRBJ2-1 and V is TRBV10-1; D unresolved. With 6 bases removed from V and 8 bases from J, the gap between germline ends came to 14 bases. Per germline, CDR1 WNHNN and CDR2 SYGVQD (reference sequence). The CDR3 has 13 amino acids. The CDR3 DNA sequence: TGCGCCAGCAGCGAACCCTCGGGTTATGAGCAGTTCTTC. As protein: CASSEPSGYEQFF.

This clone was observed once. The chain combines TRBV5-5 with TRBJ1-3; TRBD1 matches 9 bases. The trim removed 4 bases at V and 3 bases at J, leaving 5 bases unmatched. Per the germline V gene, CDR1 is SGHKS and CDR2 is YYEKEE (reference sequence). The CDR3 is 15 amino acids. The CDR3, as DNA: TGTGCCAGCAGCAGGACAGGGGACGGTGGAAACACCATATATTTT. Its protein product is CASSRTGDGGNTIYF.

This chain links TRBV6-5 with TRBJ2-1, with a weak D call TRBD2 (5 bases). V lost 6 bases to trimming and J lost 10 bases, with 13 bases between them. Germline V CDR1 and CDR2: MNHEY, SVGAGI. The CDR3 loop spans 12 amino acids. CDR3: CASRTTGKEQFF. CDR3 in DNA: TGTGCCAGCAGGACTACGGGGAAGGAGCAGTTCTTC.

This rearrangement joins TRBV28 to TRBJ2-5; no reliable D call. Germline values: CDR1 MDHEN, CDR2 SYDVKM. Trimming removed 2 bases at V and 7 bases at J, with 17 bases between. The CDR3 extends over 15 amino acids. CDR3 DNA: TGTGCCAGCAGTTTAGGTCGAGACCCAATGGGGACCCAGTACTTC. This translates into CASSLGRDPMGTQYF.